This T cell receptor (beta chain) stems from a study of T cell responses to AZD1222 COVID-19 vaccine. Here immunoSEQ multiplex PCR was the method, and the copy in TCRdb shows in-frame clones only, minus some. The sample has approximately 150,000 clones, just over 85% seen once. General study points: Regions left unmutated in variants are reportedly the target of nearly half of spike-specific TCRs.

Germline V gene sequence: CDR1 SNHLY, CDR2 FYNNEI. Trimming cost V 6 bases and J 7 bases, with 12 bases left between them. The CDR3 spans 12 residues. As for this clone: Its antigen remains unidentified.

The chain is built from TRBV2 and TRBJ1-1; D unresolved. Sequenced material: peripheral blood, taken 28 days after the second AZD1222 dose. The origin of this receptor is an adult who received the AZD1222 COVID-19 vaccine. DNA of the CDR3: TGTGCCAGCAGAAGCGACATTTATGAAGCTTTCTTT. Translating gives CASRSDIYEAFF.